This T cell receptor (beta chain) was observed in a study of cytomegalovirus exposure and HLA in healthy donors. The CDR3 covers 16 residues. CDR1 and CDR2 (germline): SGHRS, YFSETQ. The V gene lost 3 bases and the J gene lost 4 bases, with 16 bases spanning the gap. Sequencing used immunoSEQ multiplex PCR; TCRdb keeps in-frame clones, though not all of them. The table lists fewer than 120,000 clones, roughly nine tenths of them singletons. Notes on this clone: Its antigen is not identified.

Study-level points and caveats: Cytomegalovirus association was listed for about 170 TCR beta chains. The authors confirmed in vitro that three CMV-associated chains were specific for CMV antigens. Reportedly, cytomegalovirus status was diagnosed with high sensitivity and specificity.

This TCR was recovered from a woman between 18 and 29 years old in good health and CMV-seronegative. Sequencing was carried out using PBMCs. J is TRBJ2-2 and V is TRBV5-1; D perhaps matches TRBD2 (6 bases). DNA for the CDR3: TGCGCCAGCAGCTGGGACCCCGGAGGGATCACCGGGGAGCTGTTTTTT. Translated, it gives CASSWDPGGITGELFF.